The 31 T cell receptor beta chains listed next were all sequenced from one sample in a study of blood T cell repertoires in COVID-19. TCRdb's copy holds only in-frame clones and misses some; the assay was immunoSEQ multiplex PCR. The table shows approximately 260,000 clones, with approximately 89% occurring only once. Source material: peripheral blood. These TCRs come from a woman aged 40 to 50 who had recovered from COVID-19.

This chain connects TRBV10-2 to TRBJ2-2, with TRBD2 matching 7 bases. The CDR3 is 16 residues long. Germline assignment: CDR1 WSHSY and CDR2 SAAADI. Losses at the gene ends were 3 bases for V and 5 bases for J; bases not matched to a gene: 9. The CDR3 DNA is TGCGCCAGCAGTGACCACAGCGGGAAGCAAACCGGGGAGCTGTTTTTT. Translation gives CASSDHSGKQTGELFF.

The count of this clone is one. The chain has TRBV30 and TRBJ1-2; perhaps TRBD1 as D (5 bases). The CDR3 has 14 amino acids. V was cut by 7 bases and J by 8 bases, with 23 bases left in between. Per germline, CDR1 GTSNPN and CDR2 SVGIG (reference sequence). In DNA form, the CDR3 reads TGTGCCTTGACAGAGAAGGGGATATACGGGGGCTACACCTTC. Amino acids: CALTEKGIYGGYTF.

The rearrangement uses TRBV15 and TRBJ2-1; 9 positions agree with TRBD2. This CDR3 has 15 residues. After removal of 3 bases from V and 2 bases from J, the junction contained 2 bases not matched to a gene. CDR1 is LNHNV, CDR2 YYDKDF, per germline (reference sequence). For the CDR3, the DNA is TGTGCCACCAGCAGGAGGACTAGCGCCTACAATGAGCAGTTCTTC. Amino acids: CATSRRTSAYNEQFF. Filled out from reference TRBV15 and TRBJ2-1, the complete variable domain reads DAMVIQNPRYQVTQFGKPVTLSCSQTLNHNVMYWYQQKSSQAPKLLFHYYDKDFNNEADTPDNFQSRRPNTSFCFLDIRSPGLGDTAMYLCATSRRTSAYNEQFFGPGTRLTVL.

For this clone: The sample has other DNA sequences that encode this CDR3 too. V and J are TRBV7-9 and TRBJ2-5; no firm D call. This CDR3 is 11 amino acids long. Between the trimmed V and J ends, which lost 4 bases and 2 bases, there was a span of 2 bases. The germline V gene encodes CDR1 SEHNR and CDR2 FQNEAQ (reference sequence). CDR3 sequence: CASSSQETQYF. DNA for the CDR3: TGTGCCAGCAGCTCACAAGAGACCCAGTACTTC.

The chain couples TRBV6-6 to TRBJ2-7, with TRBD2 identical over 7 bases. Germline CDR1 MNHNY, CDR2 SVGAGI (reference sequence). With V trimmed by 3 bases and J by 4 bases, 6 bases remained unmatched. The CDR3 spans 14 residues. DNA for the CDR3: TGTGCCAGCAGTTATAAGCGGGGTTGGTACGAGCAGTACTTC. It yields the protein CASSYKRGWYEQYF.

This clone was seen once. This rearrangement joins TRBV11-2 to TRBJ2-5; possible D gene TRBD1, 6 bases. CDR1 and CDR2 from the germline V gene are SGHAT and FQNNGV. The CDR3 loop spans 14 amino acids. V shed 1 base and J shed 5 bases, with 11 bases lying between them. The CDR3 bases are TGTGCCAGCAGCTTAGGCCAGGGGCCGGAGACCCAGTACTTC. Encoded protein: CASSLGQGPETQYF. Complete variable domain (other parts from reference TRBV11-2 and TRBJ2-5): EAGVAQSPRYKIIEKRQSVAFWCNPISGHATLYWYQQILGQGPKLLIQFQNNGVVDDSQLPKDRFSAERLKGVDSTLKIQPAKLEDSAVYLCASSLGQGPETQYFGPGTRLLVL.

The chain joins TRBV6-1 to TRBJ1-2; unclear D gene. CDR1 and CDR2 (germline): MNHNS, SASEGT. The CDR3 runs 15 residues. Trimming left V 1 base short and J 8 bases short, with 17 bases between. The CDR3 sequence: CASSEGHSYRGGYTF. The CDR3 bases are TGTGCCAGCAGTGAAGGCCATAGCTACCGCGGCGGCTACACCTTC.

The chain couples TRBV4-2 to TRBJ2-7; a possible D gene is TRBD1 (6 bases). CDR1 is LGHNA, CDR2 YNFKEQ, per germline. The CDR3 is 15 residues long. Between the trimmed V and J ends, which lost 0 bases and 6 bases, there was a span of 15 bases. The CDR3 is CASSQEWGQGSEQYF. In DNA form, the CDR3 reads TGTGCCAGCAGCCAAGAATGGGGGCAGGGGTCCGAGCAGTACTTC.

J is TRBJ2-7 and V is TRBV3-1 (or the pseudogene TRBV3-2); 7 nucleotides line up with TRBD1. The CDR3 spans 17 residues. Germline V gene sequence: CDR1 LGHDT, CDR2 YNNKEL (reference sequence). The V segment lost 1 base and the J segment 0 bases; nucleotides outside the gene matches: 9. CDR3 sequence (DNA): TGTGCCAGCAGCCAAGGTCTCGGAACAGGGGTCTCCTACGAGCAGTACTTC. This sequence encodes CASSQGLGTGVSYEQYF.

This clone was recorded only once. The chain combines TRBV18 with TRBJ1-2; D possibly corresponds to TRBD1 (6 bases). Germline V gene lookup returns CDR1 KGHSH and CDR2 LQKENI. The CDR3 is 14 amino acids. The V gene lost 3 bases and the J gene lost 8 bases, with 16 bases spanning the gap. The DNA for the CDR3 is TGTGCCAGCTCACCCTCACAGGGACGAGAAGGCTACACCTTC. It specifies CASSPSQGREGYTF.

V usage is TRBV27 and J usage is TRBJ2-7; 7 bases match TRBD1. Germline-derived CDR1 and CDR2 are MNHEY and SMNVEV (reference sequence). This CDR3 is built from 14 residues. V lost 1 base to trimming and J lost 3 bases; unmatched junction nucleotides: 3. CDR3 sequence: CASSLFRDSYEQYF. The CDR3 coding sequence is TGTGCCAGCAGTTTATTTCGGGACAGCTACGAGCAGTACTTC.

In nucleotides, the CDR3 is TGTGCCTGGAGGGACTCTTCGAACACCGGGGAGCTGTTTTTT. Amino acids: CAWRDSSNTGELFF. The gene calls are TRBV30 and TRBJ2-2; perhaps TRBD2 as D (5 bases). This CDR3 spans 14 amino acids. In germline, CDR1 is GTSNPN, CDR2 SVGIG (reference sequence). The V end lost 3 bases, the J end lost 0 bases, and 8 bases lay between the germline ends. The variable domain in full, completed from reference TRBV30 and TRBJ2-2, reads SQTIHQWPATLVQPVGSPLSLECTVEGTSNPNLYWYRQAAGRGLQLLFYSVGIGQISSEVPQNLSASRPQDRQFILSSKKLLLSDSGFYLCAWRDSSNTGELFFGEGSRLTVL.

The chain employs TRBV12-3 or TRBV12-4 and TRBJ2-3; D is unresolved. CDR3 length equals 12 residues. Trimming shortened V by 6 bases and J by 6 bases, and 10 bases separated the two germline ends. The CDR3: CASSPTGDTQYF. CDR3 nucleotides: TGTGCCAGCAGCCCTACCGGGGATACGCAGTATTTT.

The chain uses TRBV7-8 and TRBJ2-3; 7 positions agree with TRBD2. Germline CDR1 SGHVS, CDR2 FQNEAQ. V shed 1 base, J shed 0 bases, and the junction held 1 base outside the gene matches. The CDR3 is 15 residues long. The CDR3 region is CASSLGRGSTDTQYF. CDR3 coding DNA: TGTGCCAGCAGCTTAGGGCGGGGGAGCACAGATACGCAGTATTTT.

In this sample, this clone turned up a few times. The V gene is TRBV3-1 (or the pseudogene TRBV3-2), the J gene TRBJ1-5; D perhaps matches TRBD1 (6 bases). V was trimmed by 1 base and J by 6 bases, leaving 13 bases between them. The CDR3 contains 15 residues. In germline, CDR1 is LGHDT, CDR2 YNNKEL (reference sequence). The CDR3 here is CASSQGRGGLQPQHF. The CDR3 DNA follows: TGTGCCAGCAGCCAAGGGCGGGGGGGGCTTCAGCCCCAGCATTTT.

The rearrangement links TRBV19 to TRBJ2-1; 9 bases agree with TRBD1. Germline V gives CDR1 LNHDA, CDR2 SQIVND (reference sequence). The trim removed 5 bases at V and 3 bases at J, leaving 5 bases unmatched. The CDR3 sequence is 15 residues long. The DNA of the CDR3 is TGTGCCAGTAGTCCCCAGGACAGGGGCTACAATGAGCAGTTCTTC. Translated, it gives CASSPQDRGYNEQFF.

CDR3 protein: CASRSTANYGYTF. The CDR3 nucleotides are TGTGCCAGTAGATCGACAGCAAACTATGGCTACACCTTC. V usage is TRBV19 and J usage is TRBJ1-2; possible D gene TRBD1, 5 bases. The germline V and J ends were trimmed by 6 bases and 2 bases, with 10 bases remaining between them. Germline V gene lookup returns CDR1 LNHDA and CDR2 SQIVND (reference sequence). This CDR3 contains 13 residues.

V and J are TRBV6-6 and TRBJ1-2, with TRBD1 identical over 7 bases. J gave up 4 bases and V 7 bases, and 12 bases lay outside the gene matches. From germline, CDR1 is MNHNY and CDR2 SVGAGI (reference sequence). The CDR3 sequence is 15 residues long. In nucleotides, the CDR3 is TGTGCCAGCAATCCAAGACAGGGCTACCGCTATGGCTACACCTTC. This gives the protein CASNPRQGYRYGYTF.

This clone has only one observation. This rearrangement joins TRBV28 to TRBJ2-6; perhaps TRBD2 as D (6 bases). The V gene's germline CDR1 is MDHEN and CDR2 SYDVKM. V gave up 7 bases and J gave up 4 bases, with 11 bases separating them. The CDR3 is 14 residues long. The CDR3 sequence is CASMEGSGANVLTF. The CDR3 DNA reads TGTGCCAGCATGGAGGGCTCGGGGGCCAACGTCCTGACTTTC.

This clone was seen a single time. The chain links TRBV5-6 to TRBJ2-3; no clear D gene. The CDR3 has 15 amino acids. Germline CDR1 SGHDT, CDR2 YYEEEE. Trimming pared 1 base from V and 5 bases from J, leaving 14 bases between. The CDR3 sequence: CASSLSSFSGDTQYF. The CDR3 DNA follows: TGTGCCAGCAGCTTGTCTAGTTTCTCCGGAGATACGCAGTATTTT.

Worth noting for this clone: The junction differs from germline at one of its ends, possibly a read error. The chain employs TRBV18 and TRBJ1-6; D is perhaps TRBD1 (5 bases). This CDR3 spans 15 amino acids. Germline V gives CDR1 KGHSH, CDR2 LQKENI. This CDR3 reads CASSPDGDLNLPLHF. For the CDR3, the DNA is TGTGCCAGCTCACCAGACGGGGACTTAAATTTACCCCTCCACTTT.

The chain uses TRBV6-5 and TRBJ2-1; TRBD2 matches 8 bases. This CDR3 region has 15 residues. From germline, CDR1 is MNHEY and CDR2 SVGAGI. Germline trimming cut 5 bases from V and 3 bases from J; bases unmatched to any gene: 6. CDR3 in amino acids: CASSNREGSYNEQFF. CDR3 nucleotides: TGTGCCAGCAGTAATCGGGAGGGGAGCTACAATGAGCAGTTCTTC.

The chain joins TRBV27 to TRBJ1-2; no firm D call. CDR3 length: 13 amino acids. With 2 bases removed from V and 4 bases from J, the gap between germline ends came to 8 bases. CDR1 and CDR2 (germline): MNHEY, SMNVEV (reference sequence). In DNA, the CDR3 is TGTGCCAGCAGTTTAGTGGGCAGCTATGGCTACACCTTC. Its translation is CASSLVGSYGYTF.

As regards this clone: This CDR3 is also generated by other DNA sequences in the sample. J is TRBJ1-1 and V is TRBV27; D gene unclear. Trimming cost V 2 bases and J 5 bases, with 9 bases left between them. The germline V gene encodes CDR1 MNHEY and CDR2 SMNVEV (reference sequence). This CDR3 spans 13 amino acids. The CDR3 coding sequence is TGTGCCAGCAGTTTAACCGGGAGGACTGAAGCTTTCTTT. Protein sequence: CASSLTGRTEAFF.

This sequence joins TRBV7-9 and TRBJ2-1; D not certain. Germline CDR1 and CDR2: SEHNR and FQNEAQ (reference sequence). V dropped 8 bases and J dropped 0 bases, with 17 bases sitting between them. The CDR3 is 16 residues long. This CDR3 reads CASELPLELSYNEQFF. CDR3 nucleotide sequence: TGTGCCAGCGAGCTGCCGCTAGAACTCTCCTACAATGAGCAGTTCTTC. The variable domain in full, with the rest retrieved from reference TRBV7-9 and TRBJ2-1, is DTGVSQNPRHKITKRGQNVTFRCDPISEHNRLYWYRQTLGQGPEFLTYFQNEAQLEKSRLLSDRFSAERPKGSFSTLEIQRTEQGDSAMYLCASELPLELSYNEQFFGPGTRLTVL.

The chain couples TRBV9 to TRBJ2-7; D unclear. The CDR3 extends over 13 amino acids. Germline loops: CDR1 SGDLS, CDR2 YYNGEE. V was pared by 0 bases and J by 2 bases, with 6 bases between. The CDR3 coding sequence is TGTGCCAGCAGCGTAGCTGTCGCCTACGAGCAGTACTTC. Translation: CASSVAVAYEQYF.

This chain links TRBV29-1 with TRBJ1-1; TRBD1 matches 8 bases. The CDR3 has 13 residues. Looked up from germline, CDR1 is SQVTM and CDR2 is ANQGSEA. V was clipped by 5 bases and J by 4 bases; unmatched bases: 6. The CDR3 protein is CSVRAGGVTEAFF. For the CDR3, the DNA is TGCAGCGTTAGGGCAGGGGGCGTCACTGAAGCTTTCTTT.

This chain joins TRBV6-1 and TRBJ2-5, with D perhaps matching TRBD2 (5 bases). The CDR3 runs to 14 residues. Germline V CDR1 and CDR2: MNHNS, SASEGT. Trimming pared 3 bases from V and 3 bases from J, leaving 11 bases between. The CDR3 protein is CASSDTGSKETQYF. Here the CDR3 DNA reads TGTGCCAGCAGTGATACGGGGTCAAAAGAGACCCAGTACTTC.

The chain recombines TRBV3-1 (or the pseudogene TRBV3-2) with TRBJ2-2, with D perhaps TRBD2 (6 bases). V gave up 1 base and J gave up 7 bases, with 10 bases separating them. Germline CDR1 reads LGHDT; CDR2 reads YNNKEL (reference sequence). This CDR3 has 14 residues. CDR3 loop: CASSQAGDGGELFF. DNA for the CDR3: TGTGCCAGCAGCCAAGCGGGGGATGGCGGGGAGCTGTTTTTT.

The chain employs TRBV11-3 and TRBJ1-2; TRBD1 agrees at 7 bases. The CDR3 length is 15 residues. Per the germline V gene, CDR1 is SGHNT and CDR2 is YENEEA. After removal of 1 base from V and 8 bases from J, the junction contained 10 bases not matched to a gene. CDR3 DNA: TGTGCCAGCAGCTTAGGGGTCAAGGGGGCAGGCGGCTACACCTTC. It yields the protein CASSLGVKGAGGYTF.

CDR3 sequence reads: CASSEPGLAGGGNIQYF. The CDR3, as DNA: TGTGCCAGCAGTGAACCGGGACTAGCGGGGGGAGGGAACATTCAGTACTTC. This rearrangement joins TRBV6-1 to TRBJ2-4; TRBD2 agrees at 15 bases. With 2 bases clipped from V and 7 bases from J, the junction kept 6 bases outside the gene matches. This CDR3 has 17 residues. CDR1 and CDR2 from the germline V gene are MNHNS and SASEGT.